The rows below give T cell receptor beta chains drawn from one sample of a study of cytomegalovirus exposure and HLA in healthy donors. Sequencing used immunoSEQ multiplex PCR; TCRdb keeps in-frame clones, though not all of them. The data show about 150,000 clones, about four fifths seen once. The sequencing sample was made of PBMCs. The receptors shown here come from a man aged 25 to 40 in good health and CMV-seropositive. CDR3s include the opening cysteine and the closing phenylalanine or tryptophan. A D gene is named only where the DNA matches it firmly. A row's size may be missing; if present it is once, few, many or a size class.

TRBV4-1	.	.	TRBJ1-1	CASSQVISEGAFF	TGCGCCAGCAGCCAGGTGATTTCAGAGGGAGCTTTCTTT
TRBV19	TRBD1	.	TRBJ1-5	CASSRDRGAQPQHF	TGTGCCAGTAGTAGGGACAGGGGAGCTCAGCCCCAGCATTTT
TRBV6-1	.	many	TRBJ2-2	CASSVQGGRTGELFF	TGTGCCAGCAGTGTACAGGGGGGGAGGACCGGGGAGCTGTTTTTT
TRBV9	.	.	TRBJ1-3	CASSVEGTGNTIYF	TGTGCCAGCAGCGTAGAGGGGACAGGAAACACCATATATTTT
TRBV9	.	once	TRBJ2-3	CASSVGGDTQYF	TGTGCCAGCAGCGTAGGGGGCGATACGCAGTATTTT
TRBV7-6	TRBD1	once	TRBJ1-2	CASSFTGVGGYTF	TGTGCCAGCAGCTTTACAGGGGTTGGTGGCTACACCTTC
TRBV5-8	TRBD1	.	TRBJ2-5	CASSFGQGEKTQYF	TGTGCCAGCAGCTTTGGGCAGGGGGAAAAGACCCAGTACTTC
TRBV5-5	TRBD2	.	TRBJ2-5	CASSLSSGGYQETQYF	TGTGCCAGCAGCTTGTCTAGCGGGGGATACCAAGAGACCCAGTACTTC
TRBV5-6	.	.	TRBJ1-2	CASSLTQGHGYTF	TGTGCCAGCAGCTTGACACAGGGACACGGCTACACCTTC
TRBV2	TRBD1	.	TRBJ2-1	CASSGGQGSYNEQFF	TGTGCCAGCAGTGGGGGACAGGGGTCCTACAATGAGCAGTTCTTC
TRBV19	.	.	TRBJ2-1	CASSTRHTKFF	TGTGCCAGTAGTACCCGACACACCAAGTTCTTC
TRBV6-6	.	.	TRBJ2-1	CASSSFGGHNEQFF	TGTGCCAGCAGCAGCTTCGGGGGGCACAATGAGCAGTTCTTC
TRBV30	TRBD1	.	TRBJ2-7	CAWMKGQPYEQYF	TGTGCCTGGATGAAGGGACAGCCCTACGAGCAGTACTTC
TRBV28	TRBD2	.	TRBJ2-7	CASTFGAGVLYEQYF	TGTGCCAGCACCTTCGGAGCGGGAGTATTGTACGAGCAGTACTTC
TRBV27	TRBD2	.	TRBJ2-1	CASSLKTSGRGDEQFF	TGTGCCAGCAGTTTAAAGACTAGCGGGAGGGGGGATGAGCAGTTCTTC
TRBV28	.	.	TRBJ2-3	CASSPLWGADTQYF	TGTGCCAGCAGTCCCCTGTGGGGGGCAGATACGCAGTATTTT
TRBV7-8	.	few	TRBJ1-3	CASSLGRADSGNTIYF	TGTGCCAGCAGCTTAGGCAGGGCCGACTCTGGAAACACCATATATTTT
TRBV5-1	TRBD2	.	TRBJ2-1	CASSLPGGLDEQFF	TGCGCCAGCAGCTTGCCGGGAGGGCTTGATGAGCAGTTCTTC
TRBV27	TRBD1	.	TRBJ2-7	CASSPGTGVREQYF	TGTGCCAGCAGTCCCGGGACAGGGGTGAGGGAGCAGTACTTC
TRBV5-6	TRBD2	.	TRBJ2-3	CASSPRTSGDTQYF	TGTGCCAGCAGCCCCCGGACTAGCGGAGATACGCAGTATTTT
TRBV19	.	.	TRBJ1-1	CASSSGWHTEAFF	TGTGCCAGTAGTTCAGGGTGGCACACTGAAGCTTTCTTT
TRBV6-1	.	.	TRBJ1-5	CASSVTPGYQPQHF	TGTGCCAGCAGTGTGACCCCGGGATATCAGCCCCAGCATTTT
TRBV11-3	.	.	TRBJ2-2	CASSAGRGGRANTGELFF	TGTGCCAGCAGCGCGGGGAGGGGGGGACGCGCGAACACCGGGGAGCTGTTTTTT
TRBV2	TRBD1	.	TRBJ1-1	CASRVTGARGGTEAFF	TGTGCCAGCAGGGTAACAGGGGCACGGGGGGGCACTGAAGCTTTCTTT
TRBV7-8	TRBD2	.	TRBJ2-2	CASRPLAASGRAGAAGELFF	TGTGCCAGCAGGCCACTTGCGGCTAGCGGGAGGGCCGGAGCGGCCGGGGAGCTGTTTTTT
TRBV29-1	TRBD2	.	TRBJ2-3	CSVRGRTRATDTQYF	TGCAGCGTCCGAGGGCGGACTAGGGCAACAGATACGCAGTATTTT
TRBV5-1	TRBD1	once	TRBJ2-7	CASSNRGDSYEQYF	TGCGCCAGCAGCAACAGGGGCGACTCCTACGAGCAGTACTTC
TRBV7-2	.	few	TRBJ2-2	CASSLDSLNTGELFF	TGTGCCAGCAGCCTCGACAGCCTAAACACCGGGGAGCTGTTTTTT
TRBV11-2	.	.	TRBJ1-4	CASSLGDTPKFF	TGTGCCAGCAGCTTAGGGGACACTCCGAAGTTTTTT
TRBV12-5	TRBD2	.	TRBJ2-1	CASGLVRGRAPYNEQFF	TGTGCTAGTGGTTTGGTACGTGGGAGGGCCCCCTACAATGAGCAGTTCTTC
TRBV5-1	TRBD2	.	TRBJ2-3	CASSLEAGGKYTQYF	TGCGCCAGCAGCTTGGAGGCGGGGGGCAAGTATACGCAGTATTTT
TRBV11-2	.	.	TRBJ2-4	CASSYGSPRDIQYF	TGTGCCAGCAGCTACGGGAGCCCGAGGGACATTCAGTACTTC
TRBV9	TRBD1	.	TRBJ2-2	CASSLGQASQTGELFF	TGTGCCAGCAGCCTGGGACAGGCCAGTCAGACCGGGGAGCTGTTTTTT
TRBV28	.	.	TRBJ2-6	CASSPTDISGANVLTF	TGTGCCAGCAGCCCTACCGACATCTCTGGGGCCAACGTCCTGACTTTC
TRBV7-2	.	few	TRBJ1-1	CASSSQFANTEAFF	TGTGCCAGCAGCTCTCAGTTCGCGAACACTGAAGCTTTCTTT
TRBV11-3	.	.	TRBJ2-3	CASSLGIAVGTDTQYF	TGTGCCAGCAGCTTAGGGATAGCGGTCGGCACAGATACGCAGTATTTT
TRBV7-8	.	.	TRBJ1-1	CASSTSTLEAFF	TGTGCCAGCAGCACCTCTACGCTTGAAGCTTTCTTT
TRBV27	TRBD1	.	TRBJ2-3	CASSFGTGGVDTQYF	TGTGCCAGCAGTTTCGGGACAGGGGGCGTTGATACGCAGTATTTT
TRBV10-3	.	.	TRBJ1-5	CAITTAEGQPQHF	TGTGCCATCACCACAGCCGAGGGTCAGCCCCAGCATTTT
TRBV5-8	.	.	TRBJ1-5	CASSPFRGADQPQHF	TGTGCCAGCAGTCCATTTCGGGGGGCTGATCAGCCCCAGCATTTT
TRBV27	TRBD1	.	TRBJ2-2	CASSLRGRATGELFF	TGTGCCAGCAGTTTGAGGGGGCGCGCCACCGGGGAGCTGTTTTTT
TRBV30	TRBD1	.	TRBJ1-3	CAWMVGQGRAGNTIYF	TGTGCCTGGATGGTCGGACAGGGAAGAGCTGGAAACACCATATATTTT
TRBV7-2	TRBD1	.	TRBJ1-5	CASSSRQGGNQPQHF	TGTGCCAGCAGCTCTAGACAGGGGGGCAATCAGCCCCAGCATTTT
TRBV4-3	.	.	TRBJ1-5	CASSQDYGQSNQPQHF	TGCGCCAGCAGCCAAGACTACGGACAGAGCAATCAGCCCCAGCATTTT
TRBV7-3	.	.	TRBJ2-1	CASSLTRNEQFF	TGTGCCAGCAGCTTAACGCGAAATGAGCAGTTCTTC
TRBV25-1	.	.	TRBJ2-7	CASSDPSMGASYEQYF	TGTGCCAGCAGTGACCCAAGTATGGGGGCCTCCTACGAGCAGTACTTC
TRBV7-3	TRBD2	few	TRBJ2-3	CASSRASGDTDTQYF	TGTGCCAGCAGCCGAGCTAGCGGGGACACAGATACGCAGTATTTT